These 9 T cell receptor beta chains originate from one sample sequenced in a study of blood T cell repertoires in COVID-19. Data came from immunoSEQ multiplex PCR; TCRdb stores just in-frame clones and leaves some out. This table has 120,000 or so clones, about nine tenths appearing once. The sequenced sample was peripheral blood. The receptors were sampled from a man in his forties with acute or convalescent COVID-19.

The chain employs TRBV11-3 and TRBJ2-1; 7 bases match TRBD2. The CDR3 runs to 13 residues. V was pared by 3 bases and J by 8 bases, with 4 bases of the junction left unmatched. Germline CDR1 reads SGHNT; CDR2 reads YENEEA. CDR3 sequence: CASSLTSLDEQFF. In DNA, the CDR3 is TGTGCCAGCAGCTTGACTAGCCTGGATGAGCAGTTCTTC.

The V and J genes are TRBV3-1 (or the pseudogene TRBV3-2) and TRBJ1-1; 8 nucleotides agree with TRBD1. The germline V gene has CDR1 LGHDT and CDR2 YNNKEL (reference sequence). The CDR3 extends over 15 amino acids. V lost 4 bases, J lost 0 bases, and 4 bases stayed unmatched. The CDR3 DNA reads as TGTGCCAGCAGCCGAGGGGACAGGTTGAACACTGAAGCTTTCTTT. This encodes CASSRGDRLNTEAFF.

This chain links TRBV9 with TRBJ1-2, with 10 bases identical to TRBD1. The CDR3 covers 16 residues. Germline loops: CDR1 SGDLS, CDR2 YYNGEE. The trim removed 4 bases at V and 3 bases at J, leaving 9 bases unmatched. CDR3 nucleotide sequence: TGTGCCAGCAGCTCCCCCGAGACAGGGGGCGACTATGGCTACACCTTC. It encodes CASSSPETGGDYGYTF.

This chain connects TRBV2 to TRBJ1-2; a possible D gene is TRBD1 (6 bases). The ends were cut back, 0 bases at V and 2 bases at J, with 10 bases in the middle. The germline CDR1 and CDR2 sequences are SNHLY and FYNNEI. CDR3 length: 15 residues. CDR3: CASSEATRGNYGYTF. The CDR3 DNA sequence: TGTGCCAGCAGTGAAGCAACAAGGGGGAACTATGGCTACACCTTC.

The chain links TRBV6-5 to TRBJ2-1; 9 bases are a match to TRBD2. The germline V gene has CDR1 MNHEY and CDR2 SVGAGI. The CDR3 totals 15 residues. Trimming at V came to 7 bases and at J to 7 bases, leaving 11 bases not matched to a gene. The CDR3 region is CASTPPLAGRNEQFF. The CDR3 DNA reads as TGTGCCAGCACGCCACCCCTAGCGGGAAGGAATGAGCAGTTCTTC.

This chain uses TRBV6-1 with TRBJ2-5; TRBD1 matches 7 bases. Germline V gene lookup returns CDR1 MNHNS and CDR2 SASEGT. The CDR3 extends over 19 amino acids. V trimming: 5 bases; J trimming: 10 bases; junction bases outside the gene matches: 28. The CDR3 DNA is TGTGCCAGCAGTAAAGGGGACAGCAAGAGCAGCATACAGGGAAAAGGCCAGTACTTC. Encoded protein: CASSKGDSKSSIQGKGQYF.

This sequence joins TRBV11-2 and TRBJ2-5; D remains unclear. The CDR3 is made up of 15 amino acids. Deletions cut 0 bases from V and 5 bases from J, with 13 bases between. Germline V gives CDR1 SGHAT, CDR2 FQNNGV. The CDR3, as DNA: TGTGCCAGCAGCTTAGATGGGTCGGGTAAGGAGACCCAGTACTTC. Its translation is CASSLDGSGKETQYF.

Regarding this clone: Other DNA sequences in the sample encode the same CDR3. The rearrangement links TRBV30 to TRBJ1-4, with D possibly matching TRBD1 (6 bases). CDR1 is GTSNPN, CDR2 SVGIG, per germline (reference sequence). The CDR3 covers 14 residues. V gave up 3 bases and J gave up 0 bases, with 8 bases separating them. The CDR3 bases are TGTGCCTGGAGCGCAGGGGCAACTAATGAAAAACTGTTTTTT. This codes for CAWSAGATNEKLFF.

The V gene is TRBV5-4, the J gene TRBJ1-6; tentatively, D is TRBD1 (5 bases). The germline V and J ends were trimmed by 5 bases and 5 bases, with 11 bases remaining between them. Germline-derived CDR1 and CDR2 are SGHNT and YYREEE (reference sequence). The CDR3 loop spans 14 amino acids. The CDR3 nucleotides read TGTGCCAGCAGTGGGGCCAGGGATAATTCACCCCTCCACTTT. Its protein product is CASSGARDNSPLHF.